This TCR beta chain originates from a study of T-cell reconstitution after alpha-beta-depleted transplantation in children. Study-level points and caveats: Diversity of TCRbeta at day 60 was high in some patients, arising from surviving recipient T cells and thymic progenitors. Alpha-beta T cells present about two months after transplant were reported to originate from several hundred expanded graft clones. Newly produced T cells mostly accounted for T-cell counts and diversity one year post-transplant.

Preparing the TCRbeta library involved the use of unique molecular identifiers. TCRdb redid the calling of the PCR reads with MiXCR, one entry per CDR3 protein. The table includes 350,000 to 500,000 distinct CDR3 sequences, roughly 44% detected once. This clonotype was detected only a few times. Its antigen is not identified. This CDR3 spans 13 amino acids. Trimming cost V 7 bases and J 5 bases, with 17 bases left between them. Germline V gives CDR1 SQVTM, CDR2 ANQGSEA. This receptor was obtained from a girl aged 2 to 9 with aplastic anemia, due to receive a stem cell transplant. The sequencing used PBMCs, collected before TCRalphabeta/CD19-depleted stem cell transplant. The rearrangement joins TRBV29-1 to TRBJ1-1, with D tentatively TRBD1 (6 bases). The CDR3 here is CSAVWGGPTEAFF. The CDR3 coding sequence is TGCAGCGCCGTCTGGGGGGGGCCAACTGAAGCTTTCTTT.